This TCR beta chain was recovered during a study of cytomegalovirus exposure and HLA in healthy donors. The PCR used 60 Vbeta and 13 Jbeta primers. Sequenced by immunoSEQ multiplex PCR; TCRdb stores in-frame clones only, minus some. The sample carries roughly 150,000 clones, 78% recorded once. General observations from the study: Fewer N-insertions (relative to the approximately 700-donor mean) were reportedly seen in an Asian-associated ancestry cluster in a later analysis. An apparent linkage of common viral pathogens to several of the most significant clusters emerged in a later analysis.

The CDR3 spans 15 residues. CDR1 and CDR2 from the germline V gene are LGHNA and YSLEER. V was cut by 6 bases and J by 4 bases, with 17 bases left in between. Details on this clone: The antigen remains undetermined.

What was sequenced was PBMCs. The chain carries TRBV4-3 and TRBJ2-3, with D possibly being TRBD1 (6 bases). The receptor's source is a male donor in good health and CMV-seronegative. The CDR3 DNA reads as TGCGCCAGCAGACCTAATACAGGGTATCCAGATACGCAGTATTTT. Translated, it gives CASRPNTGYPDTQYF.